These 27 T cell receptor beta chains originate from one sample sequenced in a study of response to subunit inactivated influenza vaccine. TCRdb itself ran the RT-PCR reads through MiXCR, one entry per CDR3 protein. The sample lists more than 550,000 distinct CDR3 sequences, 10% to 15% occurring once. The sample in question was PBMCs from blood, obtained on the day of vaccination. The receptors were gathered from a man in his fifties or sixties who received an inactivated influenza vaccine.

There are many counts of this clonotype. The chain links TRBV5-6 to TRBJ2-1; 7 nucleotides line up with TRBD1. With V trimmed by 2 bases and J by 2 bases, 1 base remained unmatched. The CDR3 is 14 amino acids. The V gene's germline CDR1 is SGHDT and CDR2 YYEEEE. This CDR3 reads CASSFDRAYNEQFF. CDR3 DNA sequence: TGTGCCAGCAGCTTTGACAGGGCCTACAATGAGCAGTTCTTC. The full variable domain, rest sourced from reference TRBV5-6 and TRBJ2-1, is DAGVTQSPTHLIKTRGQQVTLRCSPKSGHDTVSWYQQALGQGPQFIFQYYEEEERQRGNFPDRFSGHQFPNYSSELNVNALLLGDSALYLCASSFDRAYNEQFFGPGTRLTVL.

CDR3 in amino acids: CASSAKHLYNEQFF. The CDR3, as DNA: TGTGCCAGCAGCGCGAAGCACCTCTACAATGAGCAGTTCTTC. This chain uses TRBV2 with TRBJ2-1, with D hard to call. V was shortened by 6 bases and J by 3 bases, with 12 bases between the two germline ends. CDR1 is SNHLY, CDR2 FYNNEI, per germline. This CDR3 is 14 amino acids long. Complete variable domain (other parts from reference TRBV2 and TRBJ2-1): EPEVTQTPSHQVTQMGQEVILRCVPISNHLYFYWYRQILGQKVEFLVSFYNNEISEKSEIFDDQFSVERPDGSNFTLKIRSTKLEDSAMYFCASSAKHLYNEQFFGPGTRLTVL.

V usage is TRBV7-9 and J usage is TRBJ2-7; TRBD2 aligns across 10 bases. This CDR3 comprises 17 residues. The germline V gene encodes CDR1 SEHNR and CDR2 FQNEAQ (reference sequence). V shed 2 bases, J shed 0 bases, and the junction held 7 bases outside the gene matches. The CDR3 region is CASSLRGTSAISYEQYF. The CDR3 DNA is TGTGCCAGCAGCTTAAGGGGGACTAGCGCAATCTCCTACGAGCAGTACTTC.

J is TRBJ2-5 and V is TRBV10-3; D ambiguous. Germline lookup yields CDR1 ENHRY and CDR2 SYGVKD. The ends were cut back, 6 bases at V and 1 base at J, with 12 bases in the middle. This CDR3 has 14 residues. The CDR3 protein is CAIRDGDSQETQYF. The CDR3 DNA sequence: TGTGCCATCAGGGACGGCGACTCCCAAGAGACCCAGTACTTC.

The chain carries TRBV29-1 and TRBJ2-3, with 8 bases fitting TRBD2. CDR3 size: 14 residues. The V and J ends lost 5 bases and 2 bases, in that order; junction bases with no gene match: 6. In germline, CDR1 is SQVTM, CDR2 ANQGSEA. CDR3 in amino acids: CSVRAGALTDTQYF. DNA of the CDR3: TGCAGCGTTCGAGCGGGAGCCCTCACAGATACGCAGTATTTT.

This clonotype appeared many times. This rearrangement joins TRBV12-3 or TRBV12-4 to TRBJ1-5; 8 bases are a match to TRBD1. V was clipped by 3 bases and J by 6 bases; unmatched bases: 10. The CDR3 covers 16 residues. The CDR3 sequence: CASSFSQGALGQPQHF. DNA for the CDR3: TGTGCCAGCAGTTTTTCGCAGGGGGCATTGGGTCAGCCCCAGCATTTT.

This clonotype was counted only a few times. The V and J genes are TRBV14 and TRBJ1-3; perhaps TRBD1 as D (6 bases). The CDR3 has 16 amino acids. V lost 5 bases and J 2 bases, leaving 16 bases between the germline ends. Germline V gene sequence: CDR1 SGHDN, CDR2 FVKESK. The CDR3 DNA is TGTGCCAGCAGCGACGACAGGTTTAGGACTGGAAACACCATATATTTT. Translating it yields CASSDDRFRTGNTIYF.

In its sample, this clonotype was seen many times. The chain employs TRBV27 and TRBJ2-2; a possible D gene is TRBD2 (5 bases). The CDR3 is made up of 13 amino acids. Germline V gene sequence: CDR1 MNHEY, CDR2 SMNVEV (reference sequence). The V end was cut by 6 bases, the J end by 5 bases, with 10 bases between. For the CDR3, the DNA is TGTGCCAGCAGCTTAAGCGGAACCGGGGAGCTGTTTTTT. It specifies CASSLSGTGELFF.

This clonotype was observed a handful of times. The chain employs TRBV6-4 and TRBJ2-1; D uncertain. The CDR3 totals 13 residues. V lost 4 bases and J lost 4, with 8 bases in between. Germline CDR1 reads MRHNA; CDR2 reads SNTAGT. The CDR3 DNA is TGTGCCAGCAGTGCGACGGTTTACAATGAGCAGTTCTTC. It specifies CASSATVYNEQFF.

The table lists this clonotype with a few counts. The chain is built from TRBV5-4 and TRBJ2-1; D perhaps matches TRBD1 (6 bases). The CDR3 runs 13 residues. The V gene's germline CDR1 is SGHNT and CDR2 YYREEE (reference sequence). The ends were cut back, 4 bases at V and 6 bases at J, with 11 bases in the middle. The CDR3 sequence is CASSITGINEQFF. CDR3 in DNA: TGTGCCAGCAGCATAACAGGGATCAATGAGCAGTTCTTC.

The V gene is TRBV5-1, the J gene TRBJ1-4; tentative D call: TRBD1 (5 bases). Trimming stripped 0 bases from V and 4 bases from J, with 13 bases between. Germline V gene lookup returns CDR1 SGHRS and CDR2 YFSETQ. The length of the CDR3 is 16 residues. The CDR3 loop reads CASSLGPQGDNEKLFF. Written as DNA, the CDR3 is TGCGCCAGCAGCTTGGGGCCCCAAGGGGATAATGAAAAACTGTTTTTT.

This clonotype was seen a few times. The chain links TRBV12-3 or TRBV12-4 to TRBJ2-7; the match to TRBD1 covers 9 bases. This CDR3 has 16 residues. V was pared by 4 bases and J by 0 bases, with 7 bases of the junction left unmatched. The CDR3 region is CASSSSGTGRSYEQYF. In DNA, the CDR3 is TGTGCCAGCAGTTCCTCCGGGACAGGGCGCTCCTACGAGCAGTACTTC.

The V and J genes are TRBV11-2 and TRBJ1-1; D not certain. Trimming took off 4 bases at V and 0 bases at J, with 12 bases between the two ends. The CDR3 loop spans 15 amino acids. Germline loops: CDR1 SGHAT, CDR2 FQNNGV. CDR3 loop: CASSSDPVLNTEAFF. The DNA for the CDR3 is TGTGCCAGCAGCTCAGATCCGGTGTTGAACACTGAAGCTTTCTTT.

The chain joins TRBV28 to TRBJ2-1, with 7 bases fitting TRBD1. Trimming took 6 bases from V and 4 from J; bases not matched to a gene: 9. In germline, CDR1 is MDHEN, CDR2 SYDVKM. CDR3 length equals 15 residues. The DNA of the CDR3 is TGTGCCAGCAGCTGGGGCAGGGGGTTGTACAATGAGCAGTTCTTC. Encoded protein: CASSWGRGLYNEQFF.

At least ten counts were recorded for this clonotype. The rearrangement links TRBV11-2 to TRBJ2-1, with 9 bases identical to TRBD2. The CDR3 consists of 17 residues. CDR1 is SGHAT, CDR2 FQNNGV, per germline. V dropped 3 bases and J dropped 2; count of bases not matched to a gene: 8. This CDR3 reads CASSFLVAGVAYNEQFF. The CDR3 region has the DNA TGTGCCAGCAGCTTCCTGGTAGCGGGAGTAGCCTACAATGAGCAGTTCTTC.

This clonotype came up a few times. The chain couples TRBV5-6 to TRBJ2-1; tentatively, D is TRBD2 (6 bases). The germline gives CDR1 SGHDT, CDR2 YYEEEE. This CDR3 has 16 residues. Trimming shortened V by 4 bases and J by 8 bases, and 22 bases separated the two germline ends. The CDR3 bases are TGTGCCAGCAGCACATTAGACACGGGACTCAGCCATGAGCAGTTCTTC. As protein: CASSTLDTGLSHEQFF.

This clonotype was observed a handful of times. The chain couples TRBV12-3 or TRBV12-4 to TRBJ1-1; D might be TRBD1 (5 bases). Trimming pared 2 bases from V and 2 bases from J, leaving 12 bases between. The CDR3 has 15 residues. In nucleotides, the CDR3 is TGTGCCAGCAGTTTAAATATCAGGGTAAACACTGAAGCTTTCTTT. Its translation: CASSLNIRVNTEAFF.

The chain is built from TRBV29-1 and TRBJ1-1; 10 bases line up with TRBD1. J lost 5 bases, V lost 6 bases, and 6 bases had no gene match. The CDR3 spans 13 residues. The germline gives CDR1 SQVTM, CDR2 ANQGSEA. The CDR3: CSVTGTGETEAFF. The DNA for the CDR3 is TGCAGCGTAACCGGGACAGGGGAGACTGAAGCTTTCTTT.

In its sample, this clonotype was seen a few times. The rearrangement uses TRBV7-9 and TRBJ1-3; D is perhaps TRBD1 (5 bases). Trimming removed 5 bases from V and 5 bases from J, with 19 bases in between. The germline V gene has CDR1 SEHNR and CDR2 FQNEAQ (reference sequence). The CDR3 length is 16 residues. CDR3 sequence (DNA): TGTGCCAGCAGCGATTACGGGACTCTCTCCCGAAACACCATATATTTT. The encoded protein is CASSDYGTLSRNTIYF.

This clonotype was seen many times. The rearrangement joins TRBV27 to TRBJ2-2; a possible D gene is TRBD1 (6 bases). Trimming pared 7 bases from V and 6 bases from J, leaving 15 bases between. Per the germline V gene, CDR1 is MNHEY and CDR2 is SMNVEV (reference sequence). The CDR3 length is 14 residues. The CDR3 sequence: CASNRAGGSGELFF. CDR3 nucleotide sequence: TGTGCCAGCAACAGGGCCGGTGGGTCCGGGGAGCTGTTTTTT.

The chain carries TRBV3-1 and TRBJ2-7; perhaps TRBD1 as D (6 bases). The CDR3 is 16 amino acids. CDR1 is LGHDT and CDR2 is YNNKEL in the germline V gene (reference sequence). The ends were cut back, 1 base at V and 1 base at J, with 14 bases in the middle. CDR3 sequence reads: CASSQVWGPLSYEQYF. CDR3 DNA sequence: TGTGCCAGCAGCCAAGTTTGGGGGCCTCTATCCTACGAGCAGTACTTC.

This clonotype has just a few counts. The V gene is TRBV20-1, the J gene TRBJ2-7; 10 bases line up with TRBD1. J gave up 4 bases and V 4 bases, and 4 bases lay outside the gene matches. Germline V gives CDR1 DFQATT, CDR2 SNEGSKA (reference sequence). The CDR3 is 13 residues long. CDR3 in amino acids: CSATPGQGYEQYF. The CDR3 coding sequence is TGCAGTGCTACTCCGGGACAGGGGTACGAGCAGTACTTC.

This clonotype came up a few times. The chain joins TRBV29-1 to TRBJ2-6; D is unclear. This CDR3 spans 13 amino acids. From germline, CDR1 is SQVTM and CDR2 ANQGSEA. Trimming removed 6 bases from V and 2 bases from J, with 8 bases in between. The CDR3 region is CSVKGPGANVLTF. The CDR3 DNA sequence: TGCAGCGTCAAAGGACCTGGGGCCAACGTCCTGACTTTC.

The CDR3 spells CASSLRAGRNSEQFF. In DNA form, the CDR3 reads TGTGCCAGCAGTTTAAGGGCAGGGCGCAACAGTGAGCAGTTCTTC. J is TRBJ2-1 and V is TRBV28; D possibly corresponds to TRBD1 (5 bases). The CDR3 is made up of 15 amino acids. V lost 2 bases and J lost 9, with 17 bases in between. Germline CDR1 MDHEN, CDR2 SYDVKM.

This clonotype was counted only a few times. In nucleotides, the CDR3 is TGTGCCAGCAGCTTAGAGGCAGGCCAAAGCTACGAGCAGTACTTC. The encoded protein is CASSLEAGQSYEQYF. The chain recombines TRBV11-1 with TRBJ2-7; unclear D gene. Germline values: CDR1 SGHAT, CDR2 FQDESV (reference sequence). V lost 1 base and J 3 bases, leaving 13 bases between the germline ends. The CDR3 spans 15 residues.

This chain uses TRBV18 with TRBJ1-1, with 7 nucleotides matching TRBD1. The CDR3 loop spans 17 amino acids. Germline assignment: CDR1 KGHSH and CDR2 LQKENI. With V trimmed by 4 bases and J by 5 bases, 16 bases remained unmatched. The CDR3 is CASSQQGPSFHGTEAFF. In DNA, the CDR3 is TGTGCCAGCTCACAACAGGGGCCGAGTTTTCATGGGACTGAAGCTTTCTTT.

This chain joins TRBV18 and TRBJ2-3; 15 positions match TRBD2. There are 15 residues in the CDR3. V was pared by 8 bases and J by 3 bases, with 3 bases of the junction left unmatched. In germline, CDR1 is KGHSH, CDR2 LQKENI. CDR3 residues: CASRGTSGRTDTQYF. CDR3 DNA sequence: TGTGCCAGCCGGGGGACTAGCGGGAGGACAGATACGCAGTATTTT.